The rows below give T cell receptor beta chains drawn from one sample of a study of T cell responses to AZD1222 COVID-19 vaccine. Libraries were prepared by immunoSEQ multiplex PCR; TCRdb keeps only in-frame clonotypes and omits some of them. The sample gives over 150,000 clones, approximately 92% of which show up once; about 10% is in the top ten. Sequencing used peripheral blood, obtained on day 0 of AZD1222 vaccination. These receptors were collected from an adult in good health. CDR3s include the opening cysteine and the closing phenylalanine or tryptophan. The order of the fields is J gene, clone size, D gene, V gene, CDR3 DNA, CDR3 protein. The D gene is left open where the match is weak. Some rows mark clone size as missing; the rest say once, few, many or name a class of expanded clone.

J: TRBJ2-1; size: -; D: -; V: TRBV27; DNA: TGTGCCAGCAGTTTAGGAGGGGGCTCCTACAATGAGCAGTTCTTC; CDR3: CASSLGGGSYNEQFF
J: TRBJ1-6; size: -; D: -; V: TRBV4-1; DNA: TGCGCCAGCAGCCAAGATAGGAATTCACCCCTCCACTTT; CDR3: CASSQDRNSPLHF
J: TRBJ2-7; size: -; D: -; V: TRBV29-1; DNA: TGCAGCCACCCAACAGGAGAACTTCCCTCCTACGAGCAGTACTTC; CDR3: CSHPTGELPSYEQYF
J: TRBJ2-5; size: -; D: TRBD1; V: TRBV24-1; DNA: TGTGCCACCAGTGATCCAACAGGGGTGGAGACCCAGTACTTC; CDR3: CATSDPTGVETQYF
J: TRBJ1-1; size: -; D: -; V: TRBV6-5; DNA: TGTGCCAGCAGAGACAGTGTGGTCAACACTGAAGCTTTCTTT; CDR3: CASRDSVVNTEAFF
J: TRBJ2-1; size: -; D: -; V: TRBV18; DNA: TGTGCCAGCTCACCCCCTAGGATCCATGAGCAGTTCTTC; CDR3: CASSPPRIHEQFF
J: TRBJ1-6; size: -; D: TRBD1; V: TRBV5-4; DNA: TGTGCCAGCAGCTTGGGGGACAGGGCCTCACCCCTCCACTTT; CDR3: CASSLGDRASPLHF
J: TRBJ2-5; size: once; D: -; V: TRBV29-1; DNA: TGCAGCGTTGAACGTCAGCTAGCCCGACTTGCGACCCAGTACTTC; CDR3: CSVERQLARLATQYF
J: TRBJ1-5; size: -; D: TRBD1; V: TRBV28; DNA: TGTGCCAGCAGTTCCGGCCAGCGGGACAGGGGCAATCAGCCCCAGCATTTT; CDR3: CASSSGQRDRGNQPQHF
J: TRBJ1-4; size: -; D: -; V: TRBV11-2; DNA: TGTGCCAGCAGTTACAGGGAGGATGAAAAACTGTTTTTT; CDR3: CASSYREDEKLFF
J: TRBJ2-7; size: -; D: -; V: TRBV19; DNA: TGTGCCAGTAGTATGTTTTCCAGGACGGACGAGCAGTACTTC; CDR3: CASSMFSRTDEQYF
J: TRBJ1-2; size: -; D: TRBD1; V: TRBV30; DNA: TGTGCCTGGAGTGTACAGGGGCAGAGATATGGCTACACCTTC; CDR3: CAWSVQGQRYGYTF
J: TRBJ1-1; size: -; D: -; V: TRBV29-1; DNA: TGCAGCGTTGAATTTAAGATGGCGGTAAACACTGAAGCTTTCTTT; CDR3: CSVEFKMAVNTEAFF
J: TRBJ1-6; size: -; D: -; V: TRBV28; DNA: TGTGCCAGCTCTCGCCTCCTATTCCGGGGCCCTTATAATTCACCCCTCCACTTT; CDR3: CASSRLLFRGPYNSPLHF
J: TRBJ1-1; size: -; D: -; V: TRBV5-1; DNA: TGCGCCAGCAGCTTAGGGACAAAGGACACTGAAGCTTTCTTT; CDR3: CASSLGTKDTEAFF
J: TRBJ2-1; size: -; D: -; V: TRBV27; DNA: TGTGCCAGCAGTTTTTTTGGGGGAGAGCAGTTCTTC; CDR3: CASSFFGGEQFF
J: TRBJ1-5; size: -; D: -; V: TRBV6-5; DNA: TGTGCCAGCAGTATGGTCAGGGTTGGCAATCAGCCCCAGCATTTT; CDR3: CASSMVRVGNQPQHF
J: TRBJ1-1; size: few; D: -; V: TRBV18; DNA: TGTGCCAGCTCACCCGGGGGACACGTAAACACTGAAGCTTTCTTT; CDR3: CASSPGGHVNTEAFF
J: TRBJ1-2; size: -; D: -; V: TRBV29-1; DNA: TGCAGCGTTGCTTTGTCGGAATTTATCTATGGCTACACCTTC; CDR3: CSVALSEFIYGYTF
J: TRBJ1-4; size: few; D: -; V: TRBV6-1; DNA: TGTGCCAGCAGTGAAGCTGGCCAGGCAATCGGTAATGAAAAACTGTTTTTT; CDR3: CASSEAGQAIGNEKLFF
J: TRBJ2-7; size: -; D: -; V: TRBV18; DNA: TGTGCCAGCTCACCACCTGGTGTCGGTTACGAGCAGTACTTC; CDR3: CASSPPGVGYEQYF
J: TRBJ1-5; size: -; D: -; V: TRBV3-1/TRBV3-2; DNA: TGTGCCAGCAGCCAAGATCCTTGGTCGCAGCCCCAGCATTTT; CDR3: CASSQDPWSQPQHF
J: TRBJ1-1; size: -; D: -; V: TRBV21-1; DNA: TGTGCCAGCAGCAGGGGGACAGGACCCTTGAACACTGAAGCTTTCTTT; CDR3: CASSRGTGPLNTEAFF
J: TRBJ2-7; size: once; D: TRBD2; V: TRBV20-1; DNA: TGCAGTGCTAGTAGCGGGACCCGAGGCTCCTACGAGCAGTACTTC; CDR3: CSASSGTRGSYEQYF
J: TRBJ1-1; size: -; D: -; V: TRBV28; DNA: TGTGCCACCCGGGACATTAATTCTTTCTTT; CDR3: CATRDINSFF
J: TRBJ2-1; size: once; D: TRBD1; V: TRBV24-1; DNA: TGTGCCACCAGCGCTCCGGGACAGGGCTCCTACAATGAGCAGTTCTTC; CDR3: CATSAPGQGSYNEQFF
J: TRBJ1-2; size: -; D: -; V: TRBV9; DNA: TGTGCCAGCAGCGTAGGGACTGCAACGCGTGGCTACACCTTC; CDR3: CASSVGTATRGYTF
J: TRBJ2-3; size: -; D: -; V: TRBV28; DNA: TGTGCCAGCAGTTTACTAATTCTGGACGCAACGAATACGCAGTATTTT; CDR3: CASSLLILDATNTQYF
J: TRBJ1-6; size: -; D: TRBD1; V: TRBV18; DNA: TGTGCCAGCTCGCCAACAGGGGCCTTACCATCTAATTCACCCCTCCACTTT; CDR3: CASSPTGALPSNSPLHF
J: TRBJ1-2; size: -; D: -; V: TRBV19; DNA: TGTGCCAGTAGTCCATGGACAGCCTATGGCTACACCTTC; CDR3: CASSPWTAYGYTF
J: TRBJ2-3; size: -; D: -; V: TRBV7-3; DNA: TGTGCCAGCAGCCCCCGACAGGGCACAGATACGCAGTATTTT; CDR3: CASSPRQGTDTQYF
J: TRBJ1-1; size: -; D: TRBD1; V: TRBV6-1; DNA: TGTGCCAGCAGTGAGGACAGGGGAGACACTGAAGCTTTCTTT; CDR3: CASSEDRGDTEAFF
J: TRBJ2-3; size: once; D: -; V: TRBV6-4; DNA: TGTGCCAGCAGTGACACTACAGATACGCAGTATTTT; CDR3: CASSDTTDTQYF
J: TRBJ2-1; size: -; D: TRBD2; V: TRBV9; DNA: TGTGCCAGCAGCCCCCCCTCCGGGACTAGCGGCTACAATGAGCAGTTCTTC; CDR3: CASSPPSGTSGYNEQFF
J: TRBJ1-1; size: -; D: -; V: TRBV7-9; DNA: TGTGCCAGCAGCTTACAGGGGAGCACTGAAGCTTTCTTT; CDR3: CASSLQGSTEAFF
J: TRBJ1-2; size: -; D: -; V: TRBV29-1; DNA: TGCAGCGTTGAGGTCTGGTCGGGTGGCTACACCTTC; CDR3: CSVEVWSGGYTF